This T cell receptor beta chain was retrieved from a study of cytomegalovirus exposure and HLA in healthy donors. Only one count was recorded for this clone. Its specificity is not known. Study outcomes and limitations: In a later analysis, specific HLA alleles were associated with around 17,000 TCR beta sequences at a 0.05 false discovery rate. CMV serostatus was the only immune exposure information that was available. Most observed TCR sequences were rare, whereas some public TCRs were detected in many donors. Reportedly, fewer N-insertions than the approximately 680-donor mean appeared in an Asian-associated ancestry cluster in a later analysis.

The study ran its PCR with 60 Vbeta and 13 Jbeta primers. Libraries were prepared by immunoSEQ multiplex PCR; TCRdb keeps only in-frame clonotypes and omits some of them. The sample contains just over 150,000 clones, around 79% of which appear only once. V was pared by 2 bases and J by 2 bases, with 7 bases between. CDR1 is SNHLY and CDR2 is FYNNEI in the germline V gene. The CDR3 has 13 amino acids. The source material was PBMCs. This receptor was obtained from a woman aged 40 to 50 in good health and CMV-seronegative. The rearrangement joins TRBV2 to TRBJ2-7, with no clear D. Written as DNA, the CDR3 is TGTGCCAGCAGTGAATATCAGACCTACGAGCAGTACTTC. Translation: CASSEYQTYEQYF.